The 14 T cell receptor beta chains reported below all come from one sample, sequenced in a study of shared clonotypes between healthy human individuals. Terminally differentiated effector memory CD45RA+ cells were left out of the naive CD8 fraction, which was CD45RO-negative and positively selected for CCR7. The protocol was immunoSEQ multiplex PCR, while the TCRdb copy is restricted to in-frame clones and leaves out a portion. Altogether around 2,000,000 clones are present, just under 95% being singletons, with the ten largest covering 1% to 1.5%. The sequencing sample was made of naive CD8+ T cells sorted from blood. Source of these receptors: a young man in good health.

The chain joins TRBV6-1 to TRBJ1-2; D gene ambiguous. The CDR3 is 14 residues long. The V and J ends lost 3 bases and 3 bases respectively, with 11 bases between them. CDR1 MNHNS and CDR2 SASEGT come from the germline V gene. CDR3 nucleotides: TGTGCCAGCAGTGAGGTCGGCAGTCACTATGGCTACACCTTC. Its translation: CASSEVGSHYGYTF.

CDR3 in amino acids: CASSPPGQPYEQYF. The CDR3 DNA reads as TGTGCCAGCAGCCCACCGGGACAGCCCTACGAGCAGTACTTC. The chain joins TRBV2 to TRBJ2-7; 7 nucleotides match TRBD1. There are 14 residues in the CDR3. V shed 6 bases and J 2 bases; nucleotides not matched to a gene: 7. CDR1 is SNHLY, CDR2 FYNNEI, per germline. Full variable domain (outside the CDR3, taken from reference TRBV2 and TRBJ2-7): EPEVTQTPSHQVTQMGQEVILRCVPISNHLYFYWYRQILGQKVEFLVSFYNNEISEKSEIFDDQFSVERPDGSNFTLKIRSTKLEDSAMYFCASSPPGQPYEQYFGPGTRLTVT.

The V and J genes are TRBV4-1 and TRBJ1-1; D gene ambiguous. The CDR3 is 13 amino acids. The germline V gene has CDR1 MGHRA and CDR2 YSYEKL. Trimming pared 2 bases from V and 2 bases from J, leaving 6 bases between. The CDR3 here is CASSQLDNTEAFF. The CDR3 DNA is TGCGCCAGCAGCCAACTGGATAACACTGAAGCTTTCTTT.

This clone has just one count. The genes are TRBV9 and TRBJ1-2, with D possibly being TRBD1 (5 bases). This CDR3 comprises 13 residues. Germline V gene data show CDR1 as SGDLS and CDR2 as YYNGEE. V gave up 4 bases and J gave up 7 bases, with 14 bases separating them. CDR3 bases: TGTGCCAGCAGCCTCCAGGGCGACTTTGGCTACACCTTC. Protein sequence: CASSLQGDFGYTF.

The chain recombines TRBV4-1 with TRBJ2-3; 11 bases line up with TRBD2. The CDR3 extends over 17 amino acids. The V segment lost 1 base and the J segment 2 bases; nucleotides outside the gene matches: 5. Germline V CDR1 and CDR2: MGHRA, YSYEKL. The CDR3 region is CASSQGLAGGLTDTQYF. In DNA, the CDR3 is TGCGCCAGCAGCCAAGGGCTAGCGGGGGGACTCACAGATACGCAGTATTTT.

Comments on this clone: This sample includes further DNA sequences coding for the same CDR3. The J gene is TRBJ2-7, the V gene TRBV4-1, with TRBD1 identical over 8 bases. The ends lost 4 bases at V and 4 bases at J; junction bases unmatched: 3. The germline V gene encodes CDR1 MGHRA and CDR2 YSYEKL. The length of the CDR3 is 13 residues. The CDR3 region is CASSPRQGYEQYF. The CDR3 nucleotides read TGCGCCAGCAGCCCCCGACAGGGGTACGAGCAGTACTTC.

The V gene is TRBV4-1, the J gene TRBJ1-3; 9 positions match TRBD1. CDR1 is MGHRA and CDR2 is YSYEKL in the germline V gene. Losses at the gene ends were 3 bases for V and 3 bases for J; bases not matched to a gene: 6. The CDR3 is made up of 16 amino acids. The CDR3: CASSQDGTGFGNTIYF. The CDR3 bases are TGCGCCAGCAGCCAGGACGGGACAGGGTTTGGAAACACCATATATTTT.

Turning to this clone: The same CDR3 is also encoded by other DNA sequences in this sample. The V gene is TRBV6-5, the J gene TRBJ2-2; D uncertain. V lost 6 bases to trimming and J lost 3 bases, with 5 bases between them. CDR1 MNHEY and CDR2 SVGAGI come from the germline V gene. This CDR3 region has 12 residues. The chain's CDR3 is CASSSYTGELFF. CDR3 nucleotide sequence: TGTGCCAGCAGCTCATACACCGGGGAGCTGTTTTTT.

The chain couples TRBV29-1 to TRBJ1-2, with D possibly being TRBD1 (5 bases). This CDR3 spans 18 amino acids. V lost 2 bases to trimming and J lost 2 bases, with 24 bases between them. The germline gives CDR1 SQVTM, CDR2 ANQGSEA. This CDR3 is CSVEPQKGFEAPNYGYTF. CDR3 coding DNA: TGCAGCGTTGAACCCCAAAAGGGGTTTGAAGCTCCGAACTATGGCTACACCTTC. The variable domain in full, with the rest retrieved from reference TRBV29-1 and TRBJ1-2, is SAVISQKPSRDICQRGTSLTIQCQVDSQVTMMFWYRQQPGQSLTLIATANQGSEATYESGFVIDKFPISRPNLTFSTLTVSNMSPEDSSIYLCSVEPQKGFEAPNYGYTFGSGTRLTVV.

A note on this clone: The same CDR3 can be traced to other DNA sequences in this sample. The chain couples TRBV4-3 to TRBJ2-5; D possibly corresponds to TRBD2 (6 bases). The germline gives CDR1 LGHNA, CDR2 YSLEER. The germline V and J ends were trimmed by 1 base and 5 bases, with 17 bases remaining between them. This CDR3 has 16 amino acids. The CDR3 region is CASSQVYGRVGETQYF. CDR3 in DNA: TGCGCCAGCAGCCAAGTCTACGGGAGAGTGGGGGAGACCCAGTACTTC.

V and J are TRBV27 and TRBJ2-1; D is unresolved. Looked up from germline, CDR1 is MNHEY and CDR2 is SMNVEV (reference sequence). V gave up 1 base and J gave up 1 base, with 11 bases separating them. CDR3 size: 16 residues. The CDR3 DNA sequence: TGTGCCAGCAGTTTATTGGCTACCTCTTCCTACAATGAGCAGTTCTTC. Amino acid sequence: CASSLLATSSYNEQFF.

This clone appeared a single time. The CDR3 coding sequence is TGTGCCAGCAGCCGGATAGGACTAGCGAGCTCCTACGAGCAGTACTTC. This translates into CASSRIGLASSYEQYF. The V call is TRBV2, the J call TRBJ2-7; 9 nucleotides agree with TRBD2. This CDR3 region has 16 residues. Germline V lookup: CDR1 SNHLY, CDR2 FYNNEI. The trim removed 6 bases at V and 0 bases at J, leaving 9 bases unmatched.

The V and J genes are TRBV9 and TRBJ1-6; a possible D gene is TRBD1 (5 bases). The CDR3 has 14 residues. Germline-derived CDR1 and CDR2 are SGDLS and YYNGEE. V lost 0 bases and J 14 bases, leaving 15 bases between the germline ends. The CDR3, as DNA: TGTGCCAGCAGCGTAGCGGGGGGAATGGACTCCCTCCACTTT. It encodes CASSVAGGMDSLHF.

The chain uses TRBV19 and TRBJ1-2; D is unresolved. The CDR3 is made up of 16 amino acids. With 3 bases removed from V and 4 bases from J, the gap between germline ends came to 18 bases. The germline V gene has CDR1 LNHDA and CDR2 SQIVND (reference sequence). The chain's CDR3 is CASSILDEGPLYGYTF. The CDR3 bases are TGTGCCAGTAGTATCCTCGATGAAGGACCACTCTATGGCTACACCTTC.